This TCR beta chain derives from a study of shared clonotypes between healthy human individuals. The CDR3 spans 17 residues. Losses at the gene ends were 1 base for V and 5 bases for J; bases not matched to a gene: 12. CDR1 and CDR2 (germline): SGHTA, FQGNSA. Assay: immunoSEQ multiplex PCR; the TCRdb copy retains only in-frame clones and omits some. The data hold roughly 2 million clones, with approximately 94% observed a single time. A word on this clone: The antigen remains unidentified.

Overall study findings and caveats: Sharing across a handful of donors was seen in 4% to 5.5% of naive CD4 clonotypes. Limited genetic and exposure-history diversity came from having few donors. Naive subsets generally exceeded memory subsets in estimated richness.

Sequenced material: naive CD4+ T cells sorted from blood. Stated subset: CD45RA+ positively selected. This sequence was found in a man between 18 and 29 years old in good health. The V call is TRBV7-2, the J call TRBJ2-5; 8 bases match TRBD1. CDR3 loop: CASSLDDGDRGGETQYF. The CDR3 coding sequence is TGTGCCAGCAGCTTAGACGACGGTGACAGGGGCGGGGAGACCCAGTACTTC.